Presented here are 5 T cell receptor beta chains from one specimen sequenced in a study of blood T cells in healthy people across ages. It was with a sample-barcoded 5' primer and a J-beta primer mix that a second PCR of about 7 to 12 cycles was run. MiXCR, applied by TCRdb to the 5' RACE reads, yields one record per CDR3 protein. The sample consists of some 730,000 distinct CDR3 sequences, over 20% of them appearing once. Material: blood. The receptors were sampled from a man between 65 and 80 years old in good health.

This clonotype has just one count. The V call is TRBV28, the J call TRBJ1-5; possibly TRBD1 for D (5 bases). This CDR3 region has 12 residues. The ends were cut back, 6 bases at V and 10 bases at J, with 13 bases in the middle. Germline V CDR1 and CDR2: MDHEN, SYDVKM. CDR3 in DNA: TGTGCCAGCAGAGGGGCAGATCGACCCCAGCATTTT. Encoded protein: CASRGADRPQHF.

This clonotype was seen only a few times. The chain links TRBV7-9 to TRBJ2-3; 7 positions agree with TRBD1. The CDR3 is 14 residues long. Germline lookup yields CDR1 SEHNR and CDR2 FQNEAQ (reference sequence). V was clipped by 0 bases and J by 7 bases; unmatched bases: 4. The CDR3 DNA follows: TGTGCCAGCAGCTTAGCGGACAGGCCTAATACGCAGTATTTT. It translates to CASSLADRPNTQYF.

This clonotype was seen more than once but under ten times. This chain connects TRBV5-1 to TRBJ2-1, with no clear D. Germline V gene lookup returns CDR1 SGHRS and CDR2 YFSETQ. V lost 1 base and J lost 8, with 13 bases in between. The CDR3 has 14 residues. The CDR3 sequence: CASSLWVTGDEQFF. The CDR3 region has the DNA TGCGCCAGCAGCTTGTGGGTAACGGGCGATGAGCAGTTCTTC. The variable domain in full, with the rest retrieved from reference TRBV5-1 and TRBJ2-1, is KAGVTQTPRYLIKTRGQQVTLSCSPISGHRSVSWYQQTPGQGLQFLFEYFSETQRNKGNFPGRFSGRQFSNSRSEMNVSTLELGDSALYLCASSLWVTGDEQFFGPGTRLTVL.

The V gene is TRBV7-2, the J gene TRBJ1-1; the D gene is possibly TRBD1 (5 bases). CDR3 length equals 15 residues. The V end was cut by 2 bases, the J end by 3 bases, with 13 bases between. Germline CDR1 reads SGHTA; CDR2 reads FQGNSA. In DNA form, the CDR3 reads TGTGCCAGCAGCTTAAGCGGGCAGGGCCACACTGAAGCTTTCTTT. Amino acid sequence: CASSLSGQGHTEAFF.

The gene calls are TRBV18 and TRBJ2-5; no clear D gene. The length of the CDR3 is 13 residues. Deletions cut 3 bases from V and 2 bases from J, with 7 bases between. Germline V gene lookup returns CDR1 KGHSH and CDR2 LQKENI. The CDR3 region has the DNA TGTGCCAGCTCACCGAAGGGTCAAGAGACCCAGTACTTC. Translated, it gives CASSPKGQETQYF.